This T cell receptor (beta chain) was identified during a study of T cells in Graves' hyperthyroidism and ophthalmopathy. Background on the study: Sampling of peripheral blood happened at initial diagnosis, prior to any treatment. Study results and caveats: Before onset, ophthalmopathy was predicted by the model a median approximately 6.6 months earlier. Patients with ophthalmopathy were separated from those with stable hyperthyroidism by a 13 V-J model. Also found in blood were most expanded thyroid clonotypes above 0.001.

This clonotype was found a few times. What it binds is unknown. V was pared by 4 bases and J by 5 bases, with 32 bases between. From germline, CDR1 is MNHEY and CDR2 SVGEGT. CDR3 size: 20 residues. TCR beta CDR3 regions were amplified from RNA transcripts. TCR CDR3 underwent first-round RT-PCR with the HTBI primer set. Each CDR3 protein gets one entry after TCRdb re-called the multiplex PCR reads with MiXCR. The table has roughly 170,000 distinct CDR3 sequences, just under 9.5% seen once. This clonotype was obtained from a woman between 18 and 29 years old with Graves' hyperthyroidism that later progressed to Graves' ophthalmopathy. The genes are TRBV6-2 or TRBV6-3 and TRBJ1-2, with D possibly TRBD1 on 5 matching bases. The sequencing input was blood. CDR3 DNA: TGTGCCAGCAGTTTGTTTACCGGGGCCGTCGCCCAGAACCAACTATATGGCTACACCTTC. It specifies CASSLFTGAVAQNQLYGYTF.